The clone carrying this TCR beta chain was seen just once. TCRdb's copy holds only in-frame clones and misses some; the assay was immunoSEQ multiplex PCR. The sample lists some 220,000 clones, around 86% occurring once. J lost 6 bases, V lost 1 base, and 6 bases had no gene match. The CDR3 runs 15 residues. Germline CDR1 and CDR2: SGHRS and YFSETQ. This sample was taken from a study of blood T cell repertoires in COVID-19. About the research overall: Collection of acute and convalescent COVID-19 samples took place in the United States, Italy and Spain.

Seattle's enrolled individuals joined amid active infection and were then monitored longitudinally. The chain recombines TRBV5-1 with TRBJ1-5, with TRBD1 matching over 8 bases. The sequence was obtained from a woman between 65 and 79 years old with COVID-19, enrolled during active disease. Sample: peripheral blood. The chain's CDR3 is CASSLRAGGGQPQHF. CDR3 nucleotides: TGCGCCAGCAGCTTGCGCGCAGGGGGCGGTCAGCCCCAGCATTTT.